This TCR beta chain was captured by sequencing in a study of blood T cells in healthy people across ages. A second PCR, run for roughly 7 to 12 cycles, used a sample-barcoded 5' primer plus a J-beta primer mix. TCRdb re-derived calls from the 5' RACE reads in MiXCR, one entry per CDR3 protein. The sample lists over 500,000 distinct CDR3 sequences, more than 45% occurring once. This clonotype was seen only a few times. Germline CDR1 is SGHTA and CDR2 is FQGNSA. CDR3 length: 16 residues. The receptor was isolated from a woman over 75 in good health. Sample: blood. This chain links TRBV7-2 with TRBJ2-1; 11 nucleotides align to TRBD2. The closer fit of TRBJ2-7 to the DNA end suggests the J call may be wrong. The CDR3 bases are TGTGCCAGCAGCGAGGCCGGGACTAGCGGTTACAATGAGCAGTACTTC. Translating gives CASSEAGTSGYNEQYF.